This T cell receptor beta chain was sequenced for a study of CD8+ T cells in alopecia areata. Study-level information: Oral tofacitinib, 5 to 10 mg twice daily, was given in an open-label trial. General study findings and limits: Affected scalp, especially in alopecia totalis/universalis, had a higher clonality than normal scalp did.

Alopecia areata patients provided lesional scalp punch biopsies and peripheral blood. CD4+ and CD8+ T cells were sorted from PBMCs stained for CD3, CD4 and CD8. The CDR3 is 16 residues long. The ends lost 6 bases at V and 4 bases at J; junction bases unmatched: 11. Germline values: CDR1 SQVTM, CDR2 ANQGSEA. As for this clone: Antigen specificity is unknown.

Investigators isolated RNA and reverse transcribed it into cDNA to act as the sequencing template. This table comes from immunoSEQ multiplex PCR, and its TCRdb copy is limited to in-frame clones, with some not included. The sample has 160,000 or so clones, approximately 70% seen once. Sample: CD8+ T cells sorted from blood, taken at week 0. The chain joins TRBV29-1 to TRBJ2-5; 13 nucleotides line up with TRBD2. This TCR came from a human donor with alopecia areata. DNA for the CDR3: TGCAGCGTCGGAACTAGCGGGGGGGCCCGAGGAGAGACCCAGTACTTC. Translation: CSVGTSGGARGETQYF. Using reference TRBV29-1 and TRBJ2-5 for the parts outside the CDR3, the full variable domain is SAVISQKPSRDICQRGTSLTIQCQVDSQVTMMFWYRQQPGQSLTLIATANQGSEATYESGFVIDKFPISRPNLTFSTLTVSNMSPEDSSIYLCSVGTSGGARGETQYFGPGTRLLVL.